The T cell receptor (beta chain) under discussion was sequenced for a study of chemoradiotherapy in HPV16-positive cancers. Overall study: Candidate HPV-specific clones and shared TCR motifs came from two HPV16-positive patients. Study-wide findings and caveats: Candidate HPV-specific clones and E7-related TCR motifs grew in tumor during treatment.

Generated by immunoSEQ multiplex PCR, the TCRdb table keeps only in-frame clones and is missing some. This sample has more than 2,500 clones; roughly 80% occur once, and the top ten carry less than 15%. Note on this clone: Its antigen is still unknown.

CDR1 is WNHNN and CDR2 is SYGVQD in the germline V gene (reference sequence). The CDR3 is 13 amino acids. V lost 10 bases to trimming and J lost 5 bases, with 18 bases between them. This specimen was acquired from a patient who underwent chemoradiotherapy. The chain uses TRBV10-1 and TRBJ2-7; D is possibly TRBD1 (5 bases). The sequence was collected from a human donor with HPV-associated anogenital cancer. In DNA form, the CDR3 reads TGCGCCACCAGCTCCCAGGGCAGGAACGAGCAGTACTTC. Translated: CATSSQGRNEQYF.